This T cell receptor (beta chain) was recorded in a study of identical twins. The CDR3 length is 13 residues. The germline CDR1 and CDR2 sequences are SGHRS and YFSETQ. The V end was cut by 0 bases, the J end by 12 bases, with 14 bases between. This clonotype was detected many times. Its target is unknown. TCRdb ran MiXCR on the 5' RACE reads and lists one entry per CDR3 protein. This sample has around 340,000 distinct CDR3 sequences; 9% occur once, and the top ten carry roughly 8.7%. Overall study results and limits: It was out-of-frame TCR alpha sharing in monozygotic twins that models underestimated.

The genes are TRBV5-1 and TRBJ2-3; TRBD1 is a possible D gene (5 bases). This TCR was recovered from a woman aged 50 to 60 in good health. The sample was naive T cells sorted from blood. CDR3 DNA sequence: TGCGCCAGCAGCTTGGCCGTCGGGCAGGGACAGTATTTT. It codes for CASSLAVGQGQYF.